This is a list of T cell receptor beta chains from one sample in a study of shared clonotypes between healthy human individuals. Data came from immunoSEQ multiplex PCR; TCRdb stores just in-frame clones and leaves some out. Of some 2,100,000 clones in the sample, around 95% are singletons; the top ten hold 0.13%. The sequencing sample was made of naive CD4+ T cells sorted from blood. These receptors came from a man aged 18 to 30 in good health. CDR3s include the opening cysteine and the closing phenylalanine or tryptophan. Fields, in order: D gene, clone size, J gene, V gene, CDR3 DNA, CDR3 protein. A D gene is named only where the DNA matches it firmly. Expanded clones get a size class; other rows say once, few or many, or leave the size out.

TRBD2	.	TRBJ2-1	TRBV30	TGTGCCTGGAGTGTCCGACTAGCGGGGACCAATGAGCAGTTCTTC	CAWSVRLAGTNEQFF
.	.	TRBJ2-1	TRBV5-1	TGCGCCAGCAGCTTCAACTCCTACAATGAGCAGTTCTTC	CASSFNSYNEQFF
.	once	TRBJ1-1	TRBV5-1	TGCGCCAGCACCAAATCCGGGGGGCTTATGAACACTGAAGCTTTCTTT	CASTKSGGLMNTEAFF
.	.	TRBJ1-6	TRBV11-1	TGTGCCAGCAGCTTACACCGGGCCCTTAATTCACCCCTCCACTTT	CASSLHRALNSPLHF
.	.	TRBJ1-4	TRBV18	TGTGCCAGCTCACTAGGGGCAGCTAATGAAAAACTGTTTTTT	CASSLGAANEKLFF
TRBD2	.	TRBJ2-7	TRBV9	TGTGCCAGCAGCGTAGGAGCTAGCGGTCCCTACGAGCAGTACTTC	CASSVGASGPYEQYF
.	.	TRBJ2-7	TRBV7-9	TGTGCCAGCAGCTTAAAAAGGGAAGCCTACGAGCAGTACTTC	CASSLKREAYEQYF
TRBD1	.	TRBJ2-7	TRBV28	TGTGCCAGCAGTTCCTTTTGGACAGGCTTACAATACTACGAGCAGTACTTC	CASSSFWTGLQYYEQYF
TRBD1	.	TRBJ2-5	TRBV10-1	TGCGCCAGCAGCCGGGACAGGGTGGGGGAGACCCAGTACTTC	CASSRDRVGETQYF
.	.	TRBJ2-7	TRBV7-2	TGTGCCAGCAGCCGTAGCGGTTTATCCTACGAGCAGTACTTC	CASSRSGLSYEQYF
TRBD2	.	TRBJ2-5	TRBV4-1	TGCGCCAGCAGCCAAGGTCTTGGGACTAGCGGGGGGAGACCCCAAGAGACCCAGTACTTC	CASSQGLGTSGGRPQETQYF
TRBD1	.	TRBJ1-2	TRBV4-1	TGCGCCAGCAGCCAAGATTCCCCGACAGGGGGCTTGGGGGGCTACACCTTC	CASSQDSPTGGLGGYTF
.	.	TRBJ1-5	TRBV2	TGTGCCAGCAGTGATGACCCGTACCCGCCCCAGCATTTT	CASSDDPYPPQHF
TRBD2	.	TRBJ2-5	TRBV12-5	TGTGCTAGTGGTGCAGGGCACAAACTAGCGGCTCAAGGATCCAGTGTGGAAGAGACCCAGTACTTC	CASGAGHKLAAQGSSVEETQYF
TRBD2	.	TRBJ2-1	TRBV2	TGTGCCAGCACCTCTAAGGGCCTTACGTTGGTAGCGGGGGGCTCCTACAATGAGCAGTTCTTC	CASTSKGLTLVAGGSYNEQFF
.	.	TRBJ1-4	TRBV2	TGTGCCAGCACTAACTTGCTGGGGGGGGATGAAAAACTGTTTTTT	CASTNLLGGDEKLFF
.	.	TRBJ1-5	TRBV28	TGTGCCAGCAGTTCGGACAACCAGCCCCAGCATTTT	CASSSDNQPQHF
TRBD1	.	TRBJ1-6	TRBV2	TGTGCCAGCAGTGTTAAAGGACAGGGGGTTTCACCCCTCCACTTT	CASSVKGQGVSPLHF
.	.	TRBJ1-2	TRBV5-1	TGCGCCAGCAGCTTGGATACCCCCACCTATGGCTACACCTTC	CASSLDTPTYGYTF
TRBD1	.	TRBJ2-5	TRBV7-6	TGTGCCAGCAGCTTACTCAGGGACAGGGGACAAGAGACCCAGTACTTC	CASSLLRDRGQETQYF
.	.	TRBJ1-5	TRBV6-5	TGTGCCAGCAGTTATTCGGTCAATCAGCCCCAGCATTTT	CASSYSVNQPQHF
.	once	TRBJ1-6	TRBV4-3	TGCGCCAGCAGCCAACAGGGTGGAGGTAATTCACCCCTCCACTTT	CASSQQGGGNSPLHF
TRBD2	.	TRBJ2-5	TRBV11-2	TGTGCCAGCAGCTTAGCACCCGGGACTAGCGGCCCACAAGAGACCCAGTACTTC	CASSLAPGTSGPQETQYF
.	few	TRBJ2-5	TRBV5-1	TGCGCCAGCAGCTTGGGACAACAAGAGACCCAGTACTTC	CASSLGQQETQYF
.	.	TRBJ1-3	TRBV7-8	TGTGCCAGCAGCCCCAAGACAGCTAACTCTGGAAACACCATATATTTT	CASSPKTANSGNTIYF
TRBD1	.	TRBJ1-2	TRBV28	TGTGCCAGCAAATTACAGGGGTTAACAGGGGGCTACACCTTC	CASKLQGLTGGYTF
TRBD1	few	TRBJ2-7	TRBV11-1	TGTGCCAGCAGCTTAGAGGACAGGGGTACGTACGAGCAGTACTTC	CASSLEDRGTYEQYF
TRBD1	.	TRBJ1-6	TRBV6-5	TGTGCCAGTAGGCCGGGACAGAATAATTCACCCCTCCACTTT	CASRPGQNNSPLHF
.	.	TRBJ1-4	TRBV6-1	TGTGCCAGCATGCCCCTCGCAGTCGAAAAACTGTTTTTT	CASMPLAVEKLFF
TRBD1	.	TRBJ2-2	TRBV28	TGTGCCAGCAGTCCCGGGACAGTTTACACCGGGGAGCTGTTTTTT	CASSPGTVYTGELFF
.	once	TRBJ1-5	TRBV9	TGTGCCAGCAGCGTGTCAGGGGAAGGCCAGCCCCAGCATTTT	CASSVSGEGQPQHF
TRBD2	.	TRBJ2-3	TRBV28	TGTGCCAGCAGTTTCGGTTCGCGTCGGGGGGGAAGCACAGATACGCAGTATTTT	CASSFGSRRGGSTDTQYF
.	few	TRBJ1-1	TRBV6-5	TGTGCCAGTCGACGGACCCAGAACACTGAAGCTTTCTTT	CASRRTQNTEAFF
.	.	TRBJ2-1	TRBV10-3	TGTGCCACCAGGACAGAGTGGAGTGAGCAGTTCTTC	CATRTEWSEQFF
.	.	TRBJ2-5	TRBV4-1	TGCGCCAGCAGCCAAATAACAGGGAAAGGCCAAGAGACCCAGTACTTC	CASSQITGKGQETQYF
.	.	TRBJ2-7	TRBV7-9	TGTGCCAGCAGCTTGAACCTTCCGACAGGCAGCGAGCAGTACTTC	CASSLNLPTGSEQYF
.	.	TRBJ2-7	TRBV10-3	TGTGCCATCAGTGAGTCCGGACAGAACACCTACGAGCAGTACTTC	CAISESGQNTYEQYF
.	.	TRBJ2-7	TRBV6-6	TGTGCCAGCAACAGCGGTGTCTACGAGCAGTACTTC	CASNSGVYEQYF
TRBD2	.	TRBJ2-1	TRBV11-2	TGTGCCAGCAGCACTACTAGCGGGGCCTACAATGAGCAGTTCTTC	CASSTTSGAYNEQFF
.	.	TRBJ1-3	TRBV9	TGTGCCAGCAGCGTAGGAGGCGGCAGCTCTGGAAACACCATATATTTT	CASSVGGGSSGNTIYF
TRBD1	.	TRBJ1-5	TRBV2	TGTGCCAGCAGCGGAGACAGGGCTGGGAATCAGCCCCAGCATTTT	CASSGDRAGNQPQHF
.	once	TRBJ1-1	TRBV18	TGTGCCAGCTCACTGACTGGGGTGGAGGCTTTCTTT	CASSLTGVEAFF
.	.	TRBJ2-3	TRBV4-3	TGCGCCAGCAGCCACTTAAAAACAGGAGATCGCACAGATACGCAGTATTTT	CASSHLKTGDRTDTQYF
.	.	TRBJ1-1	TRBV10-3	TGTGCCATCCTAGGGCCAGGGTCGACTGAAGCTTTCTTT	CAILGPGSTEAFF
.	.	TRBJ1-6	TRBV27	TGTGCCAGCAGTTTATCTACCAGGGGAAGTAATTCACCCCTCCACTTT	CASSLSTRGSNSPLHF
.	.	TRBJ2-3	TRBV6-1	TGTGCCAGCAGTGTTTACAGCCGCACAGATACGCAGTATTTT	CASSVYSRTDTQYF
TRBD1	.	TRBJ1-5	TRBV19	TGTGCCAGCGCGCGAGACAGGGATCAGCCCCAGCATTTT	CASARDRDQPQHF
.	.	TRBJ1-5	TRBV5-1	TGCGCCAGCAGCTTGTGGCCCGGGAACGGGGGTCAGCCCCAGCATTTT	CASSLWPGNGGQPQHF
.	.	TRBJ2-3	TRBV25-1	TGTGCCAGCACCCCTGGTGGGAATCAACCAGATACGCAGTATTTT	CASTPGGNQPDTQYF
.	.	TRBJ1-2	TRBV6-6	TGTGCCAGCAGTTCCGAAGGGCAAGGTGGCTACACCTTC	CASSSEGQGGYTF
.	once	TRBJ2-3	TRBV6-6	TGTGCCAGCAGTTACTCGGCAGGGCCAGATACGCAGTATTTT	CASSYSAGPDTQYF
.	once	TRBJ2-2	TRBV7-8	TGTGCCAGCAGCTTACCCCACCAGGTCGGCACCGGGGAGCTGTTTTTT	CASSLPHQVGTGELFF
.	.	TRBJ2-4	TRBV4-1	TGCGCCAGCAGCCAAGTCCCGGACAGCGATCAAGCCAAAAACATTCAGTACTTC	CASSQVPDSDQAKNIQYF
.	.	TRBJ2-7	TRBV18	TGTGCCAGCTCACCCCCAGGCCTCCCCGAGCAGTACTTC	CASSPPGLPEQYF
.	.	TRBJ2-2	TRBV28	TGTGCCAGCACCTCCGGCGGGGCCGGGCCCGGGGAGCTGTTTTTT	CASTSGGAGPGELFF